This T cell receptor beta chain is from a study of cytomegalovirus exposure and HLA in healthy donors. Note on this clone: The sample has other DNA sequences that encode this CDR3 too.

Germline V gene data show CDR1 as MNHEY and CDR2 as SMNVEV (reference sequence). Trimming took 2 bases from V and 1 from J, leaving 6 bases between them. The length of the CDR3 is 13 residues. Sequencing was performed with immunoSEQ multiplex PCR; in TCRdb, only in-frame clones are kept and a portion is missing. Of 200,000 to 250,000 clones listed, more than 75% were seen once; the top ten hold approximately 12%. Sequencing was done on a sample of PBMCs. This chain links TRBV27 with TRBJ2-7; D is possibly TRBD2 (6 bases). This receptor was obtained from a man aged 18 to 30 in good health and CMV-seropositive. The chain's CDR3 is CASSLGLSYEQYF. The CDR3 DNA follows: TGTGCCAGCAGTTTAGGACTATCCTACGAGCAGTACTTC.